This is a list of T cell receptor beta chains from one sample in a study of shared clonotypes between healthy human individuals. Assay: immunoSEQ multiplex PCR; the TCRdb copy retains only in-frame clones and omits some. The table records approximately 1.4 million clones, 98% of them present only once. The sample comprised naive CD4+ T cells sorted from blood. The receptors shown here come from a man in his thirties or forties in good health. CDR3s include the opening cysteine and the closing phenylalanine or tryptophan. The order of the fields is V gene, D gene, clone size, J gene, CDR3 DNA, CDR3 protein. A D gene is named only where the DNA matches it firmly. Only some rows state a clone size, as once, few, many or a class for expanded clones.

v_call: TRBV7-7; d_call: -; clone_size: once; j_call: TRBJ1-3; cdr3_nt: TGTGCCACCATCTCTGGAAACACCATATATTTT; cdr3_aa: CATISGNTIYF
v_call: TRBV9; d_call: -; clone_size: -; j_call: TRBJ2-5; cdr3_nt: TGTGCCAGCAGCGTAGGAACTAGTGGGGAGACCCAGTACTTC; cdr3_aa: CASSVGTSGETQYF
v_call: TRBV27; d_call: -; clone_size: -; j_call: TRBJ2-7; cdr3_nt: TGTGCCAGCAGTTCAATTTCCGTCTCCTACGAGCAGTACTTC; cdr3_aa: CASSSISVSYEQYF
v_call: TRBV2; d_call: -; clone_size: once; j_call: TRBJ1-3; cdr3_nt: TGTGCCAGCAGTGACAGCTCTGGAAACACCATATATTTT; cdr3_aa: CASSDSSGNTIYF
v_call: TRBV18; d_call: -; clone_size: few; j_call: TRBJ1-2; cdr3_nt: TGTGCCAGCTCTTCGAAAGAGGGAGGTCTGTACTATGGCTACACCTTC; cdr3_aa: CASSSKEGGLYYGYTF
v_call: TRBV11-2; d_call: -; clone_size: -; j_call: TRBJ2-7; cdr3_nt: TGTGCCAGCAGCTTAGGAGGCAGTTCAGTGCAGTACTTC; cdr3_aa: CASSLGGSSVQYF
v_call: TRBV14; d_call: TRBD2; clone_size: -; j_call: TRBJ2-7; cdr3_nt: TGTGCCAGCAGCCAAGCCCAGCGGGGTCCCTACGAGCAGTACTTC; cdr3_aa: CASSQAQRGPYEQYF
v_call: TRBV10-1; d_call: TRBD1; clone_size: -; j_call: TRBJ2-5; cdr3_nt: TGCGCCAGCAGTGCTGGGACAGTCCAAGAGACCCAGTACTTC; cdr3_aa: CASSAGTVQETQYF
v_call: TRBV11-2; d_call: -; clone_size: -; j_call: TRBJ2-5; cdr3_nt: TGTGCCAGCAGCCCCCCCACTCAGGGCACAAAAGAGACCCAGTACTTC; cdr3_aa: CASSPPTQGTKETQYF
v_call: TRBV29-1; d_call: -; clone_size: once; j_call: TRBJ2-7; cdr3_nt: TGCAGCGTTGAAGATCCCGGCAGGCTCTACGAGCAGTACTTC; cdr3_aa: CSVEDPGRLYEQYF
v_call: TRBV15; d_call: TRBD2; clone_size: -; j_call: TRBJ2-3; cdr3_nt: TGTGCCACCAGCAGGGATGCGGGAGGAGGGTTTCCAGATACGCAGTATTTT; cdr3_aa: CATSRDAGGGFPDTQYF
v_call: TRBV10-3; d_call: -; clone_size: -; j_call: TRBJ2-7; cdr3_nt: TGTGCCATCAGTGAGTCGTGGGGGGCGAGCTACGAGCAGTACTTC; cdr3_aa: CAISESWGASYEQYF
v_call: TRBV28; d_call: TRBD1; clone_size: once; j_call: TRBJ1-5; cdr3_nt: TGTGCCAGCAGGGTAGGGACAGCGAGAAATCAGCCCCAGCATTTT; cdr3_aa: CASRVGTARNQPQHF
v_call: TRBV30; d_call: -; clone_size: -; j_call: TRBJ2-7; cdr3_nt: TGTGCCTGGAGTTTGGGACTCCCCGGGGCGTCCTACGAGCAGTACTTC; cdr3_aa: CAWSLGLPGASYEQYF
v_call: TRBV18; d_call: -; clone_size: -; j_call: TRBJ2-5; cdr3_nt: TGTGCCAGCTCACCATTGAGGTCACCGAAACAAGAGACCCAGTACTTC; cdr3_aa: CASSPLRSPKQETQYF
v_call: TRBV18; d_call: -; clone_size: -; j_call: TRBJ1-2; cdr3_nt: TGTGCCAGCTCACCACCCGACATATATGGCTACACCTTC; cdr3_aa: CASSPPDIYGYTF
v_call: TRBV29-1; d_call: TRBD1; clone_size: -; j_call: TRBJ1-1; cdr3_nt: TGCAGCGTTTCGGGACAGGACGGCACTGAAGCTTTCTTT; cdr3_aa: CSVSGQDGTEAFF
v_call: TRBV6-6; d_call: TRBD1; clone_size: -; j_call: TRBJ2-1; cdr3_nt: TGTGCCAGCAGTTTCCGGGACAGGGGAAATGAGCAGTTCTTC; cdr3_aa: CASSFRDRGNEQFF
v_call: TRBV5-1; d_call: -; clone_size: -; j_call: TRBJ1-5; cdr3_nt: TGCGCCAGCAGCTTGGGCGGCGGAAGCAATCAGCCCCAGCATTTT; cdr3_aa: CASSLGGGSNQPQHF
v_call: TRBV5-5; d_call: -; clone_size: -; j_call: TRBJ2-2; cdr3_nt: TGTGCCAGCAGCTTTCTACGGCGGGTGAACACCGGGGAGCTGTTTTTT; cdr3_aa: CASSFLRRVNTGELFF
v_call: TRBV27; d_call: -; clone_size: -; j_call: TRBJ1-4; cdr3_nt: TGTGCCAGCAGTCGAGGGCGCTTTAATGAAAAACTGTTTTTT; cdr3_aa: CASSRGRFNEKLFF
v_call: TRBV5-4; d_call: -; clone_size: once; j_call: TRBJ2-7; cdr3_nt: TGTGCCAGCAGCTTGGCCATCTCGGCCACCGAGCAGTACTTC; cdr3_aa: CASSLAISATEQYF
v_call: TRBV9; d_call: TRBD2; clone_size: -; j_call: TRBJ2-7; cdr3_nt: TGTGCCAGCAGCGTAGTAGGGACTAGCGGCGCCGAGCAGTACTTC; cdr3_aa: CASSVVGTSGAEQYF
v_call: TRBV7-2; d_call: -; clone_size: once; j_call: TRBJ1-5; cdr3_nt: TGTGCCAGCAGCTTTGGGACGTTTAGCAATCAGCCCCAGCATTTT; cdr3_aa: CASSFGTFSNQPQHF
v_call: TRBV27; d_call: -; clone_size: -; j_call: TRBJ2-1; cdr3_nt: TGTGCCAGCAGTTTGGAACAGGTCAGCTCCTACAATGAGCAGTTCTTC; cdr3_aa: CASSLEQVSSYNEQFF
v_call: TRBV4-3; d_call: -; clone_size: -; j_call: TRBJ2-5; cdr3_nt: TGCGCCAGCAGCCAAGATGTGCAAAGCGTGACCCAGTACTTC; cdr3_aa: CASSQDVQSVTQYF
v_call: TRBV30; d_call: -; clone_size: -; j_call: TRBJ2-1; cdr3_nt: TGTGCCTGGACGGTATACTCCTACAATGAGCAGTTCTTC; cdr3_aa: CAWTVYSYNEQFF
v_call: TRBV7-9; d_call: -; clone_size: -; j_call: TRBJ2-1; cdr3_nt: TGTGCCAGCAGCTTAGCCGTGGACGGTGAGCAGTTCTTC; cdr3_aa: CASSLAVDGEQFF
v_call: TRBV2; d_call: TRBD2; clone_size: -; j_call: TRBJ2-7; cdr3_nt: TGTGCCAGCAGTTCGACTAGCGGCTACGAGCAGTACTTC; cdr3_aa: CASSSTSGYEQYF
v_call: TRBV30; d_call: TRBD1; clone_size: -; j_call: TRBJ1-1; cdr3_nt: TGTGCCTTGGGACAGGGGGAGGCTTTCTTT; cdr3_aa: CALGQGEAFF
v_call: TRBV7-8; d_call: -; clone_size: -; j_call: TRBJ1-5; cdr3_nt: TGTGCCAGCAGCCCCGGACAGCTCAGCAATCAGCCCCAGCATTTT; cdr3_aa: CASSPGQLSNQPQHF
v_call: TRBV6-5; d_call: TRBD1; clone_size: -; j_call: TRBJ2-2; cdr3_nt: TGTGCCAGTCGACAGGGGGCAGCTACCGGGGAGCTGTTTTTT; cdr3_aa: CASRQGAATGELFF
v_call: TRBV9; d_call: -; clone_size: -; j_call: TRBJ1-1; cdr3_nt: TGTGCCAGCAGCGTAGACGGGGCTGAAGCTTTCTTT; cdr3_aa: CASSVDGAEAFF